The 8 T cell receptor beta chains in this list originate from one sample, sequenced in a study of OX40 agonist ivuxolimab in advanced cancers. Here immunoSEQ multiplex PCR was the method, and the copy in TCRdb shows in-frame clones only, minus some. The sample includes around 68,000 clones, about 91% seen only once; the top ten take 0.3% to 0.35%. The specimen was CD4+ or CD8+ T cells sorted from blood, collected in a trial of the OX40 agonist ivuxolimab. The source of these receptors is an adult with an advanced solid tumor such as melanoma, head and neck, liver or kidney cancer.

This clone was seen only a few times. This chain connects TRBV19 to TRBJ1-1; D call uncertain. The V end lost 6 bases, the J end lost 1 base, and 15 bases lay between the germline ends. This CDR3 is 15 amino acids long. Looked up from germline, CDR1 is LNHDA and CDR2 is SQIVND (reference sequence). The CDR3 region is CASRDTGTGNTEAFF. The CDR3 DNA follows: TGTGCCAGTAGAGACACGGGCACTGGGAACACTGAAGCTTTCTTT.

The chain is built from TRBV6-1 and TRBJ1-2; 7 bases are shared with TRBD1. V gave up 0 bases and J gave up 4 bases; unmatched junction bases: 2. CDR3 length: 14 amino acids. CDR1 MNHNS and CDR2 SASEGT come from the germline V gene. The CDR3 loop reads CASSEATGSYGYTF. The CDR3 nucleotides read TGTGCCAGCAGTGAAGCGACAGGGTCCTATGGCTACACCTTC.

CDR3 nucleotide sequence: TGTGCCAGTAGTATAAGCTTCCTAGAGGTTCAGCCCCAGCATTTT. Amino acid sequence: CASSISFLEVQPQHF. This chain links TRBV19 with TRBJ1-5, with D unresolved. The V end was cut by 2 bases, the J end by 6 bases, with 14 bases between. Germline lookup yields CDR1 LNHDA and CDR2 SQIVND (reference sequence). The CDR3 totals 15 residues.

This chain links TRBV5-8 with TRBJ2-6, with a possible D match to TRBD2 (6 bases). V was shortened by 4 bases and J by 4 bases, with 21 bases between the two germline ends. CDR3 length: 18 residues. Germline loops: CDR1 SGHTS, CDR2 YDEGEE. DNA for the CDR3: TGTGCCAGCAGCCCGGGACTCTTGAAGTGGGCCGGGGCCAACGTCCTGACTTTC. It specifies CASSPGLLKWAGANVLTF.

This clone showed up just a few times. CDR3 amino acids: CASTSLLGATEAFF. In DNA, the CDR3 is TGTGCCAGCACCTCTCTCTTGGGGGCAACTGAAGCTTTCTTT. V and J are TRBV27 and TRBJ1-1; possible D gene TRBD1, 6 bases. From germline, CDR1 is MNHEY and CDR2 SMNVEV (reference sequence). V lost 7 bases, J lost 5 bases, and 17 bases lay in between. The CDR3 loop spans 14 amino acids.

V and J are TRBV10-3 and TRBJ2-6; D might be TRBD1 (5 bases). Between the trimmed V and J ends, which lost 0 bases and 4 bases, there was a span of 16 bases. Germline V CDR1 and CDR2: ENHRY, SYGVKD. The CDR3 consists of 18 residues. CDR3 DNA sequence: TGTGCCATCAGTGAGTCTTTCGTGGGCCGGACAGGGGCCAACGTCCTGACTTTC. Protein: CAISESFVGRTGANVLTF.

The chain joins TRBV19 to TRBJ1-1, with unresolved D. There are 14 residues in the CDR3. V lost 3 bases to trimming and J lost 3 bases, with 11 bases between them. Germline assignment: CDR1 LNHDA and CDR2 SQIVND (reference sequence). CDR3 sequence (DNA): TGTGCCAGTAGTATTTTGGGGTCCCACACTGAAGCTTTCTTT. This translates into CASSILGSHTEAFF. Full variable domain (outside the CDR3, taken from reference TRBV19 and TRBJ1-1): DGGITQSPKYLFRKEGQNVTLSCEQNLNHDAMYWYRQDPGQGLRLIYYSQIVNDFQKGDIAEGYSVSREKKESFPLTVTSAQKNPTAFYLCASSILGSHTEAFFGQGTRLTVV.

This clone was found once. The chain is built from TRBV5-1 and TRBJ2-4; the match to TRBD1 covers 7 bases. Germline CDR1 reads SGHRS; CDR2 reads YFSETQ. This CDR3 has 13 amino acids. The V and J ends lost 4 bases and 8 bases, in that order; junction bases with no gene match: 6. For the CDR3, the DNA is TGCGCCAGCAGCGGCGACAGGGATGACATTCAGTACTTC. Its translation is CASSGDRDDIQYF. Full variable domain (missing parts from reference TRBV5-1 and TRBJ2-4): KAGVTQTPRYLIKTRGQQVTLSCSPISGHRSVSWYQQTPGQGLQFLFEYFSETQRNKGNFPGRFSGRQFSNSRSEMNVSTLELGDSALYLCASSGDRDDIQYFGAGTRLSVL.